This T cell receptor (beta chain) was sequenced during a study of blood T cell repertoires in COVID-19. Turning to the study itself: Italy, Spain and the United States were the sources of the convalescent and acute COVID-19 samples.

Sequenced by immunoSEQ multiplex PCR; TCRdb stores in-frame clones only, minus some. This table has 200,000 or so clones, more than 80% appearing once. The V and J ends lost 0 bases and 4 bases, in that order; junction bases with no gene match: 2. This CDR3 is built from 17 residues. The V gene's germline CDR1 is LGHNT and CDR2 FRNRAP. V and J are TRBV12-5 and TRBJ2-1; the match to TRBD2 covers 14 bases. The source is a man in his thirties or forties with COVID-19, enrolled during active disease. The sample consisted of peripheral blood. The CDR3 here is CASGLVGTSGGYNEQFF. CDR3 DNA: TGTGCTAGTGGTTTGGTAGGGACTAGCGGGGGTTACAATGAGCAGTTCTTC. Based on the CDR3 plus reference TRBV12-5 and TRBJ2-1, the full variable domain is DARVTQTPRHKVTEMGQEVTMRCQPILGHNTVFWYRQTMMQGLELLAYFRNRAPLDDSGMPKDRFSAEMPDATLATLKIQPSEPRDSAVYFCASGLVGTSGGYNEQFFGPGTRLTVL.